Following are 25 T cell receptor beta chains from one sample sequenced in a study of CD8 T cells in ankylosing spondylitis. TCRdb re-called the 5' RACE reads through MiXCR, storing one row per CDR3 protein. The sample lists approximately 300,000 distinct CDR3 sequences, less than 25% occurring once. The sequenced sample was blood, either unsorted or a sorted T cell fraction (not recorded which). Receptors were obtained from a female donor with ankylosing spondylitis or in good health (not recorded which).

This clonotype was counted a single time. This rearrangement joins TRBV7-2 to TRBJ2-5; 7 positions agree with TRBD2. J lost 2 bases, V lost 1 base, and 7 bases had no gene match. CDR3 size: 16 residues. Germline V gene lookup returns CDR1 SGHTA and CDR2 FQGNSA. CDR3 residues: CASSLGGAAGQETQYF. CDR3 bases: TGTGCCAGCAGCTTAGGGGGTGCAGCGGGGCAAGAGACCCAGTACTTC.

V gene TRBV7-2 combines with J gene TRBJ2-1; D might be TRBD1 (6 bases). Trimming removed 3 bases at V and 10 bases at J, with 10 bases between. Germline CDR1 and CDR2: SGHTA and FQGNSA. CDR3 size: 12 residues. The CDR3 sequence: CASSFFQGEQFF. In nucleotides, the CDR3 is TGTGCCAGCAGCTTTTTTCAGGGGGAGCAGTTCTTC.

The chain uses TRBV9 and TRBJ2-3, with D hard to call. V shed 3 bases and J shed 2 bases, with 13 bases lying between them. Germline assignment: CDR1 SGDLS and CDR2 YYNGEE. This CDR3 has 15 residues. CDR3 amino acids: CASSARRGTTDTQYF. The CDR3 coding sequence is TGTGCCAGCAGCGCCAGGCGCGGAACCACAGATACGCAGTATTTT. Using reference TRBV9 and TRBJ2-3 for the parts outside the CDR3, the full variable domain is DSGVTQTPKHLITATGQRVTLRCSPRSGDLSVYWYQQSLDQGLQFLIQYYNGEERAKGNILERFSAQQFPDLHSELNLSSLELGDSALYFCASSARRGTTDTQYFGPGTRLTVL.

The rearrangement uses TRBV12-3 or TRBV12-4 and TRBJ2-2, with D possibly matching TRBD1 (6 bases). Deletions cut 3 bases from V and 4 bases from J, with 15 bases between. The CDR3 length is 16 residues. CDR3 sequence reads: CASSFEGERITGELFF. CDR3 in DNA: TGTGCCAGCAGTTTTGAGGGGGAGCGCATCACCGGGGAGCTGTTTTTT.

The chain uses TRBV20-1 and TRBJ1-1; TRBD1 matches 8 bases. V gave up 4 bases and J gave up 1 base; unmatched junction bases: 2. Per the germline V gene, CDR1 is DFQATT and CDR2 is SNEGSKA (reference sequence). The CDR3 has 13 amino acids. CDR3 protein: CSATGTGNTEAFF. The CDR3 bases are TGCAGTGCTACTGGGACAGGGAACACTGAAGCTTTCTTT.

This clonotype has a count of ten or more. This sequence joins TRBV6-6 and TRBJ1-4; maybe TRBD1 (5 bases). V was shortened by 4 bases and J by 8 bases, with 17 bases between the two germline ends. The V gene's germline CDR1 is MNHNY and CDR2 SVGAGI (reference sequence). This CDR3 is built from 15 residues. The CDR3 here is CASSSQGSVGEKLFF. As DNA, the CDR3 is TGTGCCAGCAGTTCGCAGGGTTCGGTAGGAGAAAAACTGTTTTTT.

The CDR3 protein is CASSEYYIDQPQHF. The CDR3 DNA reads as TGTGCCAGCAGTGAATATTACATCGATCAGCCCCAGCATTTT. The rearrangement joins TRBV6-4 to TRBJ1-5, with D uncertain. The germline V gene encodes CDR1 MRHNA and CDR2 SNTAGT. V was pared by 3 bases and J by 5 bases, with 11 bases between. The CDR3 sequence is 14 residues long.

CDR3 region: CASRQGGLRYNEQFF. CDR3 in DNA: TGTGCCAGCAGACAAGGGGGTCTTCGGTACAATGAGCAGTTCTTC. The gene calls are TRBV12-3 or TRBV12-4 and TRBJ2-1, with a possible D match to TRBD1 (6 bases). Trimming shortened V by 6 bases and J by 4 bases, and 16 bases separated the two germline ends. This CDR3 contains 15 residues.

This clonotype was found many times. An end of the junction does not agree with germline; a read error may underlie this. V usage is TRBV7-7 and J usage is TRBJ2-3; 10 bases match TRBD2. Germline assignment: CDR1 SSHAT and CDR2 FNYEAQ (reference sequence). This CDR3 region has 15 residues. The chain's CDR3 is CASSLGLASTDTQYF. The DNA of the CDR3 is TGTGCTAGCAGCTTGGGACTAGCGAGCACAGATACGCAGTATTTT.

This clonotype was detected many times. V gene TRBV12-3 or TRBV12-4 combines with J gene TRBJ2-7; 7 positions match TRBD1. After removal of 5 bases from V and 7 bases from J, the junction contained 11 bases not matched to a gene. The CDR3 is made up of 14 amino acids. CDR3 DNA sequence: TGTGCCAGCAGTCTGATACAGGGGAAATCTGAGCAGTACTTC. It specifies CASSLIQGKSEQYF.

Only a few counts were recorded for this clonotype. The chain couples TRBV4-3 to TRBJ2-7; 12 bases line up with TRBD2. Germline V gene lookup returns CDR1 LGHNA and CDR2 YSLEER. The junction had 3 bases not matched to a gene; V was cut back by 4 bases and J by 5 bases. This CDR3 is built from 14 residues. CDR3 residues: CASSRTSGINEQYF. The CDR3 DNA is TGCGCCAGCAGCCGGACTAGCGGGATCAACGAGCAGTACTTC.

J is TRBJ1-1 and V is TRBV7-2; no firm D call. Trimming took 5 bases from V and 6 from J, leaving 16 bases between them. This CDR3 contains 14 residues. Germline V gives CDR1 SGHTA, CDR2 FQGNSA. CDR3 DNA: TGTGCCAGCAGCCTCCGGGTCGTGATGGCTGAAGCTTTCTTT. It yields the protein CASSLRVVMAEAFF.

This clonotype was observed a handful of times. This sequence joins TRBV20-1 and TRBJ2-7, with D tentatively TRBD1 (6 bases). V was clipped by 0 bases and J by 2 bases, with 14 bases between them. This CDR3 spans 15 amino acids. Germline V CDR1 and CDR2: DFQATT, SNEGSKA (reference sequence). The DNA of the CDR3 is TGCAGTGCTAGAGATAGGACAGCGGTGCCCTACGAGCAGTACTTC. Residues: CSARDRTAVPYEQYF.

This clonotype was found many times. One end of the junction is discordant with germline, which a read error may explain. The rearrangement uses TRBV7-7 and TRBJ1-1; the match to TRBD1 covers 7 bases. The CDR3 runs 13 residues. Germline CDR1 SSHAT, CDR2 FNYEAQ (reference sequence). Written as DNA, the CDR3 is TGTGCTAGCAGCCCTACAGGGGTCACTGAAGCTTTCTTT. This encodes CASSPTGVTEAFF.

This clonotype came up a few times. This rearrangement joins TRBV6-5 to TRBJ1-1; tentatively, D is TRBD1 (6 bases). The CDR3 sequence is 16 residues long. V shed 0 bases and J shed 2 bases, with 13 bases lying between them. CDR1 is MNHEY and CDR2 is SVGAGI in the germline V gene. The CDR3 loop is CASSYSIGQPNTEAFF. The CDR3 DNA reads TGTGCCAGCAGTTACTCGATCGGACAGCCTAACACTGAAGCTTTCTTT.

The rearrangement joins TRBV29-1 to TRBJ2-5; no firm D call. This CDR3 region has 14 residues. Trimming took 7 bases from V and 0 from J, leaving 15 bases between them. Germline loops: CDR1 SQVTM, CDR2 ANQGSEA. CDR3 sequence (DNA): TGCAGCGCACCGGGCCCGGGCAACCAAGAGACCCAGTACTTC. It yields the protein CSAPGPGNQETQYF.

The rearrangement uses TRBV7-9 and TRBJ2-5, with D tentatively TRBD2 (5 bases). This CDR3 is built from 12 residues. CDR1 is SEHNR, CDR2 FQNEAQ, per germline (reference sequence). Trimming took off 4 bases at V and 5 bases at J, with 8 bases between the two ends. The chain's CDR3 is CASSSPGETQYF. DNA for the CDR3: TGTGCCAGCAGCTCGCCGGGGGAGACCCAGTACTTC.

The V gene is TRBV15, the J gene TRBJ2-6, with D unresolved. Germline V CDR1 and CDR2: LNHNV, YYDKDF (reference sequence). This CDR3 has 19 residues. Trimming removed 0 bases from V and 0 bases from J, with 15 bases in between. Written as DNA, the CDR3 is TGTGCCACCAGCAGAGATCTCGGCAGTCCCCCCTCTGGGGCCAACGTCCTGACTTTC. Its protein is CATSRDLGSPPSGANVLTF.

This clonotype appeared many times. CDR3 DNA sequence: TGTGCCAGCAGTTTAAGGGCCGCCAGGGTACAGCCCCAGCATTTT. Its protein is CASSLRAARVQPQHF. The chain employs TRBV12-3 or TRBV12-4 and TRBJ1-5; D might be TRBD1 (5 bases). This CDR3 has 15 residues. V lost 2 bases and J lost 7, with 15 bases in between.

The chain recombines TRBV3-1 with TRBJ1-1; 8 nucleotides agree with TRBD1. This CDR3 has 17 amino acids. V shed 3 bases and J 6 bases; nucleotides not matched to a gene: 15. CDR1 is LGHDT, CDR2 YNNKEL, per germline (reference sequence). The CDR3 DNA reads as TGTGCCAGCAGCCACCTAACAAACAGGGGGGTGGGTGCTGAAGCTTTCTTT. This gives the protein CASSHLTNRGVGAEAFF. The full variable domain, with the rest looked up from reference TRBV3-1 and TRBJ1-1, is DTAVSQTPKYLVTQMGNDKSIKCEQNLGHDTMYWYKQDSKKFLKIMFSYNNKELIINETVPNRFSPKSPDKAHLNLHINSLELGDSAVYFCASSHLTNRGVGAEAFFGQGTRLTVV.

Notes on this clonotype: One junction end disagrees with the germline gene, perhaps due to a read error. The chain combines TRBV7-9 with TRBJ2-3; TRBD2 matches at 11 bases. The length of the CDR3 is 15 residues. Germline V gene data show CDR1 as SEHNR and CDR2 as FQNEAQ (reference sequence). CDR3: CARSSIGLAGDTQYF. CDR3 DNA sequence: TGTGCCAGGAGCTCCATCGGACTAGCGGGAGATACGCAGTATTTT.

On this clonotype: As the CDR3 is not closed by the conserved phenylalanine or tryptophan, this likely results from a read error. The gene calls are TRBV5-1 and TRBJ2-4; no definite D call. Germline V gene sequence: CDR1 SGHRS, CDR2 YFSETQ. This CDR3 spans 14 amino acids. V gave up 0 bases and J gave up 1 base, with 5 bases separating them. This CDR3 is CASSLDGAKNIQYY. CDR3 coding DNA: TGCGCCAGCAGCTTGGATGGGGCCAAAAACATTCAGTACTAC.

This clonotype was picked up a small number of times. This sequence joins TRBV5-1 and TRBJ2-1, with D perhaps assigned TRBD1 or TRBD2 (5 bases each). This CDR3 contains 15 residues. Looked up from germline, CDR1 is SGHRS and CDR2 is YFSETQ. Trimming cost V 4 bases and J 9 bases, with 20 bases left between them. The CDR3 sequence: CASSSSGTQNSEQFF. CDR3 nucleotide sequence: TGCGCCAGCAGCAGCTCCGGGACCCAAAACAGTGAGCAGTTCTTC.

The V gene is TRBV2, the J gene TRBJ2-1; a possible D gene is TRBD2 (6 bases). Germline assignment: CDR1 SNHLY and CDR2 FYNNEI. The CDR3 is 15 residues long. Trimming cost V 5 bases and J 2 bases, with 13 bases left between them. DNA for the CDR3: TGTGCCAGCAGTCTCCTCAGGAGGGCCTACAATGAGCAGTTCTTC. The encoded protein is CASSLLRRAYNEQFF.

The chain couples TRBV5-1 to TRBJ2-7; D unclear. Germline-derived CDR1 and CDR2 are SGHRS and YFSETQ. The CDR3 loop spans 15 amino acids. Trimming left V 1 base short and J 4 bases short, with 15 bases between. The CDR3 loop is CASSLRIQMQYEQYF. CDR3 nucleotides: TGCGCCAGCAGCTTGCGGATACAGATGCAATACGAGCAGTACTTC.